This T cell receptor beta chain was documented in a study of identical twins. Notes on the study in general: Insertions were fewer in abundant cord blood beta clonotypes, whereas memory repertoires showed none of this pattern. The authors drew conclusions from cross-sectional statistical analysis rather than following the same donors.

This clonotype was found a few times. Its antigen is as yet unknown. The V gene's germline CDR1 is MNHNS and CDR2 SASEGT. The CDR3 has 15 amino acids. J lost 5 bases, V lost 3 bases, and 5 bases had no gene match. A universal primer site was added by template switching, and unique molecular identifiers were carried by the cDNA. MiXCR was run by TCRdb on the 5' RACE reads, yielding one entry per CDR3 protein. The repertoire holds over 600,000 distinct CDR3 sequences, 21% seen once, with approximately 4.3% in the top ten. The same data also contributed to another study, on T cells expressing NK-cell markers. This second report adds: About 6 donors had dominant NKG2C+ clonotypes that comprised about 1.0-7.0% of their CD8+ T cells.

Input material: PBMCs. J is TRBJ2-2 and V is TRBV6-1; 8 bases fit TRBD1. The clonotype comes from a woman younger than 35 in good health. CDR3 nucleotide sequence: TGTGCCAGCAGTGAGAGGACAGGGCCGACCGGGGAGCTGTTTTTT. Translated: CASSERTGPTGELFF.